Listed below are T cell receptor beta chains from one sample, sequenced in a study of shared clonotypes between healthy human individuals. Generated by immunoSEQ multiplex PCR, the TCRdb table keeps only in-frame clones and is missing some. The sample has about 680,000 clones, around 67% seen once; the top ten hold about 1.7%. The material sequenced was memory CD4+ T cells sorted from blood. These receptors came from a woman in her 30s in good health. Each CDR3 is given with its conserved first and last residue. Each record gives: D gene, clone size, J gene, V gene, CDR3 protein, CDR3 DNA. D genes are given only for firm matches. Clone size, where shown, is once, few, many, or a class for clones that have expanded.

>NA|NA|TRBJ1-1|TRBV5-5
CASSLEFTEAFF
TGTGCCAGCAGCTTGGAGTTCACTGAAGCTTTCTTT
>TRBD2|NA|TRBJ2-1|TRBV29-1
CSVRTSGAVNEQFF
TGCAGCGTTAGGACTAGCGGGGCAGTAAATGAGCAGTTCTTC
>NA|NA|TRBJ2-7|TRBV9
CASSVATGVTYEQYF
TGTGCCAGCAGCGTAGCAACGGGAGTCACCTACGAGCAGTACTTC
>TRBD1|NA|TRBJ2-7|TRBV5-1
CASSAGPGQGDEQYF
TGCGCCAGCAGCGCTGGACCGGGACAGGGTGACGAGCAGTACTTC
>TRBD1|few|TRBJ1-4|TRBV6-1
CASRHRGENEKLFF
TGTGCCAGCAGGCACAGGGGCGAAAATGAAAAACTGTTTTTT
>NA|NA|TRBJ1-1|TRBV29-1
CSLGSPNTEAFF
TGCAGCCTAGGGAGTCCGAACACTGAAGCTTTCTTT
>TRBD1|NA|TRBJ1-4|TRBV5-1
CASSRTGPTNEKLFF
TGCGCCAGCAGCCGGACAGGGCCAACTAATGAAAAACTGTTTTTT
>NA|NA|TRBJ2-7|TRBV25-1
CASSEFEGPRGEQYF
TGTGCCAGCAGTGAATTTGAGGGGCCCCGCGGGGAGCAGTACTTC
>NA|NA|TRBJ2-1|TRBV19
CASSIGTRAYNEQFF
TGTGCCAGTAGTATCGGGACACGGGCCTACAATGAGCAGTTCTTC
>NA|NA|TRBJ2-5|TRBV1
CTSSQDRGLAGWETQYF
TGCACCAGCAGCCAAGATCGGGGACTAGCGGGATGGGAGACCCAGTACTTC
>NA|NA|TRBJ2-3|TRBV19
CASRIPSRYTDTQYF
TGTGCCAGTAGAATCCCTAGCCGATACACAGATACGCAGTATTTT
>TRBD1|NA|TRBJ1-2|TRBV6-5
CASSYGTGFNYGYTF
TGTGCCAGCAGTTACGGGACAGGGTTTAACTATGGCTACACCTTC
>TRBD1|NA|TRBJ1-4|TRBV2
CASSGTGLNEKLFF
TGTGCCAGCAGTGGGACAGGGCTAAATGAAAAACTGTTTTTT
>TRBD1|NA|TRBJ2-2|TRBV10-3
CAISESFQGDTGELFF
TGTGCCATCAGTGAGTCTTTCCAGGGGGACACCGGGGAGCTGTTTTTT
>NA|once|TRBJ2-7|TRBV19
CASSMEGLSSNEQYF
TGTGCCAGTAGTATGGAGGGGCTTTCATCCAACGAGCAGTACTTC
>NA|NA|TRBJ2-1|TRBV29-1
CSVVVSGRNNNEQFF
TGCAGCGTTGTCGTGAGTGGGAGAAACAACAATGAGCAGTTCTTC
>NA|NA|TRBJ2-5|TRBV19
CASSIPGETQYF
TGCGCCAGTAGTATTCCCGGAGAGACCCAGTACTTC
>TRBD1|NA|TRBJ1-1|TRBV11-1
CASSSGQSTDRTEAFF
TGTGCCAGCAGCTCGGGACAGAGCACAGACCGGACTGAAGCTTTCTTT
>NA|NA|TRBJ2-1|TRBV11-2
CASRFAPGSHEQFF
TGTGCCAGCAGGTTCGCCCCGGGTTCCCATGAGCAGTTCTTC
>TRBD2|NA|TRBJ2-3|TRBV15
CATSRDRTSGYTDTQYF
TGTGCCACCAGCAGAGATAGAACTAGCGGTTACACAGATACGCAGTATTTT
>NA|NA|TRBJ1-4|TRBV6-5
CASSYDGLKLFF
TGTGCCAGCAGTTACGACGGCCTTAAACTGTTTTTT
>NA|NA|TRBJ2-3|TRBV2
CASSEALLRGPTDTQYF
TGTGCCAGCAGTGAAGCGCTTCTCCGGGGCCCCACAGATACGCAGTATTTT
>TRBD2|NA|TRBJ2-1|TRBV7-9
CASSASRTSGSEDEQFF
TGTGCCAGCAGCGCTTCTAGGACTAGCGGGAGTGAGGATGAGCAGTTCTTC
>NA|NA|TRBJ1-2|TRBV19
CASRETTGYTF
TGTGCCAGTAGGGAAACGACAGGCTACACCTTC
>TRBD2|NA|TRBJ2-2|TRBV6-5
CASSSGLAPNTGELFF
TGTGCCAGCAGTTCGGGACTAGCGCCGAACACCGGGGAGCTGTTTTTT
>NA|NA|TRBJ1-1|TRBV7-9
CASSLGQANTEAFF
TGTGCCAGCAGCTTAGGCCAAGCGAACACTGAAGCTTTCTTT
>TRBD1|NA|TRBJ1-5|TRBV19
CASSPLGQGDNQPQHF
TGTGCCAGTAGTCCGCTGGGACAGGGCGACAATCAGCCCCAGCATTTT
>NA|NA|TRBJ1-5|TRBV5-1
CASSGANQPQHF
TGCGCCAGCAGCGGAGCCAATCAGCCCCAGCATTTT
>NA|many|TRBJ1-2|TRBV11-2
CASSLDGHGYTF
TGTGCCAGCAGCTTAGACGGCCATGGCTACACCTTC
>NA|NA|TRBJ2-7|TRBV14
CASSRLVKGDEQYF
TGTGCCAGCAGCCGACTAGTAAAGGGCGACGAGCAGTACTTC
>TRBD1|NA|TRBJ2-1|TRBV11-3
CASSLDSGTGGYNEQFF
TGTGCCAGCAGCTTAGACTCCGGGACAGGGGGCTACAATGAGCAGTTCTTC
>TRBD1|NA|TRBJ1-1|TRBV5-1
CASSSFTGTGRGTEAFF
TGCGCCAGCAGCTCTTTCACCGGGACAGGTAGGGGCACTGAAGCTTTCTTT
>NA|NA|TRBJ2-7|TRBV15
CATSREPKGWGEQYF
TGTGCCACCAGCAGAGAGCCCAAGGGGTGGGGCGAGCAGTACTTC
>NA|once|TRBJ2-2|TRBV30
CAWKGHPNTGELFF
TGTGCCTGGAAGGGACACCCGAACACCGGGGAGCTGTTTTTT